A selection of T cell receptor beta chains follows, all from one sample in a study of shared T cell receptors in the human thymus. TCRdb's copy holds only in-frame clones and misses some; the assay was immunoSEQ multiplex PCR. The data show hundreds of thousands of clones, roughly 88% seen once. These data were likewise used in another study, on human thymus T cells.

Sample: thymocytes. These receptors were taken from a girl under three years old with a congenital heart defect. Each CDR3 is given with its conserved first and last residue. The order of the fields is J gene, V gene, CDR3 length, clone size, D gene, CDR3 DNA, CDR3 protein. D genes are given only for firm matches. Part of the rows lack a size; the others show once, few, many or a class for expanded clones.

TRBJ1-6 | TRBV5-1 | 14 | . | TRBD1 | TGCGCCAGCAGCTTGAGGACAGGGGTTTCACCCCTCCACTTT | CASSLRTGVSPLHF
TRBJ1-2 | TRBV29-1 | 13 | . | . | TGCAGCGTGCGAGCGGGGAGGAGAAGTGGCTACACCTTC | CSVRAGRRSGYTF
TRBJ2-1 | TRBV7-2 | 12 | . | . | TGTGCCAGCAGCCACACGGGTAATTTTAAGTTCTTC | CASSHTGNFKFF
TRBJ1-2 | TRBV2 | 14 | . | . | TGTGCCAGCAGTGAAGAACTTATTAACTATGGCTACACCTTC | CASSEELINYGYTF
TRBJ1-2 | TRBV5-4 | 14 | . | . | TGTGCCAGCAGCTTGGACCCCAGGGTGGATGGCTACACCTTC | CASSLDPRVDGYTF
TRBJ2-3 | TRBV10-3 | 17 | once | TRBD1 | TGTGCCATCAGAAACGACCGGACAGGGATAGACACAGATACGCAGTATTTT | CAIRNDRTGIDTDTQYF
TRBJ2-1 | TRBV9 | 15 | few | TRBD2 | TGTGCCAGCAGCCCCCAGACTAGCGGGGACAATGAGCAGTTCTTC | CASSPQTSGDNEQFF
TRBJ2-3 | TRBV4-1 | 17 | . | TRBD1 | TGCGCCAGCAGCCACCCCCCACAGCGAGGGACAGCAGATACGCAGTATTTT | CASSHPPQRGTADTQYF
TRBJ2-7 | TRBV7-8 | 16 | . | . | TGTGCCAGCAGCCGCATAAGGGGTGGAGGGTCCTACGAGCAGTACTTC | CASSRIRGGGSYEQYF
TRBJ1-6 | TRBV7-2 | 13 | . | . | TGTGCCAGCCGATGTTCACAGGGTTCACCCCTCCACTTT | CASRCSQGSPLHF
TRBJ1-2 | TRBV19 | 16 | . | . | TGTGCCAGTAGTATAGATCGTGACGGGGGAAACTATGGCTACACCTTC | CASSIDRDGGNYGYTF
TRBJ2-1 | TRBV5-1 | 16 | once | TRBD1 | TGCGCCAGCAGCCGTAATGACGGGGACAGGGAAAATGAGCAGTTCTTC | CASSRNDGDRENEQFF
TRBJ1-2 | TRBV5-1 | 14 | . | . | TGCGCCAGCAGCTTGTTTCCAGGGACTTATGGCTACACCTTC | CASSLFPGTYGYTF
TRBJ2-1 | TRBV15 | 15 | . | TRBD1 | TGTGCCACCAGCAGAGACAGGGGGCTGGACAATGAGCAGTTCTTC | CATSRDRGLDNEQFF
TRBJ1-4 | TRBV25-1 | 15 | . | TRBD1 | TGTGCCAGCAGTGCACTGGACAGGGATAATGAAAAACTGTTTTTT | CASSALDRDNEKLFF
TRBJ1-4 | TRBV28 | 15 | . | TRBD1 | TGTGCCAGCAGTCTGCTGACAGGGGACGCTGAAAAACTGTTTTTT | CASSLLTGDAEKLFF
TRBJ1-2 | TRBV15 | 14 | once | TRBD1 | TGTGCCACCAGCAGGGCCCGGACAGGGGAAGGCTACACCTTC | CATSRARTGEGYTF
TRBJ2-2 | TRBV12-5 | 17 | few | TRBD1 | TGTGCTAGTGGACCAACTCGACAGGGGAACGACACCGGGGAGCTGTTTTTT | CASGPTRQGNDTGELFF
TRBJ1-2 | TRBV7-2 | 13 | . | . | TGTGCCAGCAGCTTAGGGCAGGGAGGAAGAGACACCTTC | CASSLGQGGRDTF
TRBJ2-1 | TRBV5-1 | 17 | . | TRBD2 | TGCGCCAGCAGCTTGGTTCTCGTAAGCGGGGGTAACAATGAGCAGTTCTTC | CASSLVLVSGGNNEQFF
TRBJ2-7 | TRBV7-4 | 12 | . | . | TGTGCCAGCAGCCTTAGCTCCTACGAGCAGTACTTC | CASSLSSYEQYF
TRBJ1-6 | TRBV27 | 17 | . | TRBD1 | TGTGCCAGCAGTGCCTGCGGGACAGACGACTTGGATTCACCCCTCCACTTT | CASSACGTDDLDSPLHF
TRBJ2-5 | TRBV7-2 | 14 | once | . | TGTGCCAGCAGCCCCGGCCGGGAGAGAAAGACCCAGTACTTC | CASSPGRERKTQYF
TRBJ2-5 | TRBV13 | 18 | few | TRBD2 | TGTGCCAGCAGCTCTTCTGGTCTACTAGCGGGGGGCTCGGGGACCCAGTACTTC | CASSSSGLLAGGSGTQYF
TRBJ2-3 | TRBV15 | 13 | . | . | TGTGCCACCAGCCCACAAGGGGGAGATACGCAGTATTTT | CATSPQGGDTQYF
TRBJ2-5 | TRBV28 | 14 | . | TRBD2 | TGTGCCAGCAGCCCGTCGGGGGGGAGTGAGACCCAGTACTTC | CASSPSGGSETQYF
TRBJ1-1 | TRBV6-1 | 12 | . | TRBD1 | TGTGCCAGCCGGGACAGGGGACGAAAAGCTTTCTTT | CASRDRGRKAFF
TRBJ2-7 | TRBV21-1 | 16 | . | . | TGTGCCAGCAGCAAAGTAGGGAACGGGGAGGGGAACGAGCAGTACTTC | CASSKVGNGEGNEQYF
TRBJ1-1 | TRBV2 | 12 | . | . | TGTGCCAGCAGTCCGGTGAACACTGAAGCTTTCTTT | CASSPVNTEAFF
TRBJ2-6 | TRBV27 | 16 | . | TRBD2 | TGTGCCAGCAGTTTGGTGGCGGGGGGTGGGGCCAACGTCCTGACTTTC | CASSLVAGGGANVLTF
TRBJ2-7 | TRBV27 | 15 | . | TRBD1 | TGTGCCAGCAGTCCGCGGGACAGGACATACTACGAGCAGTACTTC | CASSPRDRTYYEQYF
TRBJ1-1 | TRBV7-9 | 13 | . | TRBD1 | TGTGCCAGCAGACCGACAGGGACCGAGGAAGCTTTCTTT | CASRPTGTEEAFF
TRBJ1-5 | TRBV10-2 | 18 | . | . | TGCGCCAGCAGTGATCTCACGCCCCCTGGCAAGCGGGGTCAGCCCCAGCATTTT | CASSDLTPPGKRGQPQHF
TRBJ1-5 | TRBV10-3 | 16 | . | . | TGTGCCATCAGTGAGTCGTGGCGGGTTCCCAATCAGCCCCAGCATTTT | CAISESWRVPNQPQHF
TRBJ1-2 | TRBV14 | 15 | . | . | TGTGCCAGCAGCCAAGGAGTCCCCTATCCCTATGGCTACACCTTC | CASSQGVPYPYGYTF
TRBJ1-1 | TRBV12-5 | 17 | few | TRBD1 | TGTGCTAGTGGCCCCTTAAGGGTCTCAGGGGGGCCCACTGAAGCTTTCTTT | CASGPLRVSGGPTEAFF
TRBJ1-2 | TRBV4-3 | 13 | . | . | TGCGCCAGCAGCCAGGGGGCCCCTAAAGGGGCCACCTTC | CASSQGAPKGATF
TRBJ1-2 | TRBV10-3 | 17 | . | TRBD1 | TGTGCCATCAGTGATTTGTGGGGGGACAGGGCTAACTATGGCTACACCTTC | CAISDLWGDRANYGYTF
TRBJ1-6 | TRBV28 | 12 | . | TRBD1 | TGTGCCAGCAGGACAGGGAATTCACCCCTCCACTTT | CASRTGNSPLHF
TRBJ1-1 | TRBV6-1 | 13 | . | TRBD1 | TGTGCCAGCAGCGTTCCGACAGGGACTGAAGCTTTCTTT | CASSVPTGTEAFF
TRBJ2-1 | TRBV11-2 | 16 | . | TRBD2 | TGTGCCAGCAGCTTAGTTCCGGGACTAGCGACGCGGGAGCAGTTCTTC | CASSLVPGLATREQFF
TRBJ1-5 | TRBV19 | 16 | . | TRBD1 | TGTGCCAGTAGTGTCAACCGACAGGGCTGGTGGCAGCCCCAGCATTTT | CASSVNRQGWWQPQHF
TRBJ2-7 | TRBV7-9 | 11 | few | TRBD2 | TGTGCCAGCAGCGCGCAGGGGACTAGCCTGTTC | CASSAQGTSLF
TRBJ2-5 | TRBV6-4 | 18 | . | TRBD2 | TGTGCCAGCAGTTACTCGATTGATGCGGGGGGGCCATTCGAGACCCAGTACTTC | CASSYSIDAGGPFETQYF
TRBJ1-1 | TRBV5-6 | 18 | once | TRBD1 | TGTGCCAGCAGCTACTCCATAACGCGGGACAGGGCAACTAGGGAAGCTTTCTTT | CASSYSITRDRATREAFF
TRBJ2-3 | TRBV6-6 | 13 | . | TRBD1 | TGTGCCAGCAGTGGACAGGGCACAGATACGCAGTATTTT | CASSGQGTDTQYF
TRBJ1-1 | TRBV7-8 | 17 | . | TRBD1 | TGTGCCAGCAGCTTATCAGCCCCAGGGGGGCTGAACACTGAAGCTTTCTTT | CASSLSAPGGLNTEAFF
TRBJ1-4 | TRBV27 | 19 | . | TRBD1 | TGTGCCAGCAGTCCACGTCGAGAGAGACAGGGGGAAGCTAATGAAAAACTGTTTTTT | CASSPRRERQGEANEKLFF
TRBJ1-1 | TRBV6-1 | 12 | few | . | TGTGCCACCAACAGGGACGGCACTGAAGCTTTCTTT | CATNRDGTEAFF
TRBJ1-2 | TRBV5-4 | 14 | . | . | TGTGCCAGCAGCCAAACACAGGGACGACGCGGCTACACCTTC | CASSQTQGRRGYTF